This TCR gamma chain was retrieved from a study of gamma-delta T cells after stem cell transplantation. TCRdb re-called the RT-PCR reads through CATT. Among some 380 gamma-chain clones listed, 18% were seen once. As for this clone: Other DNA sequences of this sample code for an identical CDR3.

Germline trimming cut 2 bases from V and 4 bases from J; bases unmatched to any gene: 5. CDR3 size: 17 residues. Germline V gene data show CDR1 as GITISATS and CDR2 as ISYDGTV (reference sequence). The chain has TRGV9 and TRGJP. This receptor was identified in a human donor. It is not recorded whose cells these are; they may come from a transplant donor. The sequenced sample was gamma-delta T cells. This chain's CDR3 is CALWEDTQELGKKIKVF. CDR3 DNA: TGTGCCTTGTGGGAGGATACTCAAGAGTTGGGCAAAAAAATCAAGGTATTT.